This T cell receptor beta chain was retrieved from a study of tumor-infiltrating lymphocytes in primary liver carcinoma. Each 20-30 mg portion of unsorted bulk tissue served as the source for co-extraction of RNA and DNA. The CDR3 covers 14 residues. Germline V gives CDR1 MDHEN, CDR2 SYDVKM. TCR beta cDNA was made from approximately 540 ng total RNA with a constant-region primer. TCR beta libraries came from three nested multiplex PCR rounds using slightly modified ARM-PCR. Researchers ran the first two PCR rounds for roughly 11 cycles each with TRBV1-TRBV30 forward primers and a C-beta reverse primer. TCRdb reanalysed the multiplex PCR reads using MiXCR and keeps one entry per CDR3 protein. The sample consists of roughly 100,000 distinct CDR3 sequences, around 80% of them appearing once. This clonotype was detected a few times. Its target is not known. A much larger clone is a single base away; this may be a read error.

Study-level points and caveats: Against blood, tumors held a significantly higher top-250-clone fraction (p = 0.039).

The J gene is TRBJ1-5, the V gene TRBV28; D possibly corresponds to TRBD1 (6 bases). The TCR originated in a man aged 40-49 years with primary liver carcinoma and hepatitis B virus infection. Sequenced input: liver tumor tissue from sampling region 3. As to subset: tumor region T3, left-lateral pole. The CDR3 protein is CTSSRGQTNQPQHF. The CDR3 bases are TGTACCAGCAGTAGAGGACAGACAAATCAGCCCCAGCATTTT. The full variable domain, with the rest looked up from reference TRBV28 and TRBJ1-5, is DVKVTQSSRYLVKRTGEKVFLECVQDMDHENMFWYRQDPGLGLRLIYFSYDVKMKEKGDIPEGYSVSREKKERFSLILESASTNQTSMYLCTSSRGQTNQPQHFGDGTRLSIL.